This note documents a single T cell receptor (beta chain) sequence. What antigen it recognizes has not been identified. Base qualities are missing; no much larger clone stands one base away. The junction shows trimming of 3 bases on V and 8 bases on J, and the gene matches do not reach 8 bases of it. The CDR3 runs 15 amino acids, cysteine and phenylalanine included. Just CDR3 DNA is preserved here, 45 bases in frame from base 1. CDR1 and CDR2 were assigned from the germline V gene as MNHNS and SASEGT. The time point label of this sample denotes: cells obtained before transplantation from donor or recipient. CD3+CD4+ and CD3+CD8+ populations were FACS-sorted from unstimulated pre-transplant donor and recipient cells taken from spleen or lymph nodes. The data are from a study of graft-versus-host responses after intestinal transplantation (TCRdb year 2021). About the study as a whole: Recipients received multivisceral, liver-intestinal, or isolated intestinal transplants. Graft-versus-host and host-versus-graft alloreactive T cell clones were tracked in the graft, circulation and bone marrow after intestinal transplantation using bulk TCR-beta CDR3 sequencing. A peak of at least 4% donor T cells among recipient peripheral blood mononuclear cells was the definition used for donor T cell macrochimerism. Every recipient was given anti-thymocyte globulin induction, then maintenance tacrolimus and steroids for about three years. Instead of going to the commercial service, samples from a few later patients were sequenced in-house on an Illumina MiSeq and processed with MiXCR. A cohort of around 25 intestinal transplant recipients, including one retransplant, was enrolled, and a few patients lacking pretransplant specimens were excluded. To identify alloreactive clones, pre-transplant mixed lymphocyte reaction products were sequenced and then compared with unstimulated pre-transplant donor and recipient T cells. What the study reported, not specific to this receptor: High GvH to HvG T cell clonal ratios were observed in the allografts of patients with donor T cell macrochimerism. GvH clones turned up in recipient bone marrow, with some appearing earlier in ileal mucosa or blood, a pattern consistent with an intestinal mucosal origin. Early after transplant, peak levels of circulating GvH clones were associated with declines in HvG clones. The conclusions were limited by the relatively low number and heterogeneity of the intestinal transplant patients.

Library preparation used the immunoSEQ multiplex PCR assay. For most patients, genomic DNA was isolated with the Qiagen DNeasy Blood and Tissue Kit and sent frozen to Adaptive Biotechnologies for TCR sequencing. Adaptive Biotechnologies carried out high-throughput TCR-beta CDR3 sequencing of genomic DNA for most patients. The original methods were these. Adaptive's ImmunoSEQ software supplied the TCR sequencing data for 15 to 20 patients, while MiXCR and VDJtools were used to process three other patients. To correct CD4 versus CD8 sorting errors, any sequence found in both subsets at a frequency ratio below 5:1 was removed. CDR3 nucleotide sequences shared between donor and recipient were removed because their origin could not be assigned. At least 2-fold expansion over unstimulated cells and a minimum CFSE-low frequency of 0.002% (template counts) or 0.001% (read counts) were required for clones to be classified as alloreactive. A clone was considered mappable if detected in the sequenced pre-transplant spleen, lymph node, or MLR CFSE-low populations of the donor or recipient. Cumulative frequency of alloreactive clones was calculated as a percentage of all sequences weighted by copy number. Here the immuneACCESS table is served through TCRdb, limited to in-frame sequences with V and J called. Missing clones are a known gap in these copies; in checked studies unresolved V genes cover under half, and the rest lacks a known reason. V, J and clone size are those of that table, while D and trimming were read from the DNA. For this sample the table gives some 87,000 clones, of which roughly 92% were detected only once. The top ten hold about 0.28% of the sample.

This sequence originates from a human donor who received an intestinal transplant. This sequence uses TRBV6-1 and TRBJ2-1; 9 bases in the junction line up with TRBD1. The sample consisted of unstimulated CD4+ T cells sorted from spleen or lymph node cells, taken before intestinal transplant. The DNA is as follows: TGTGCCAGCAGTGACGGGACAGGGTATATTGATGAGCAGTTCTTC. Translated, this is CASSDGTGYIDEQFF.